This TCR beta chain was identified in a study of cytomegalovirus exposure and HLA in healthy donors. TCRdb's copy holds only in-frame clones and misses some; the assay was immunoSEQ multiplex PCR. The top ten hold 0.9% to 1% of the sample, which has about 66,000 clones, about 96% seen once. This CDR3 has 12 amino acids. Between the trimmed V and J ends, which lost 6 bases and 4 bases, there was a span of 9 bases. CDR1 SGHVS and CDR2 FQNEAQ come from the germline V gene. The donors were members of the validation cohort, which comprised about 120 subjects and was separate from the first cohort of 670 or so subjects.

This receptor was identified in a man aged 18-30 years in good health and CMV-seronegative. The rearrangement joins TRBV7-8 to TRBJ1-1; possibly TRBD1 for D (5 bases). The sample consisted of PBMCs. In DNA, the CDR3 is TGTGCCAGCAGGGGACTTTTCACTGAAGCTTTCTTT. It specifies CASRGLFTEAFF.